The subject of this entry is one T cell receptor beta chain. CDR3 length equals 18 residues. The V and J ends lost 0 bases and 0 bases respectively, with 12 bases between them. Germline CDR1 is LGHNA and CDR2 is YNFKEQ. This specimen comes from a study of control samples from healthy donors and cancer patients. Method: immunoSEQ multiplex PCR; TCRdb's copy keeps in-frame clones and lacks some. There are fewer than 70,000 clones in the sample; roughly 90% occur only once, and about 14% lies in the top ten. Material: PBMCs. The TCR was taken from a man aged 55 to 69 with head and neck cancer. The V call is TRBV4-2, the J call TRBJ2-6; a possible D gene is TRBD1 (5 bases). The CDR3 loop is CASSQDGIGASGANVLTF. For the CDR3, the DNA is TGTGCCAGCAGCCAAGATGGGATAGGGGCCTCTGGGGCCAACGTCCTGACTTTC.